The 17 T cell receptor beta chains reported below all come from one sample, sequenced in a study of cytomegalovirus exposure and HLA in healthy donors. The PCR used 60 Vbeta and 13 Jbeta primers. The method was immunoSEQ multiplex PCR; TCRdb's version includes in-frame clones alone and lacks a portion of them. The table shows 100,000 to 150,000 clones, with about 78% occurring only once. The sequenced sample consisted of PBMCs. The receptors stem from a man aged 45-60 years in good health and CMV-seropositive.

The chain couples TRBV6-6 to TRBJ2-7, with D tentatively TRBD2 (6 bases). The ends were cut back, 3 bases at V and 6 bases at J, with 12 bases in the middle. CDR1 MNHNY and CDR2 SVGAGI come from the germline V gene (reference sequence). The CDR3 loop spans 13 amino acids. Here the CDR3 DNA reads TGTGCCAGCAGTTATGGGGGGACCCGCGAGCAGTACTTC. Translation: CASSYGGTREQYF.

The chain joins TRBV5-5 to TRBJ2-5; 10 bases fit TRBD2. The germline gives CDR1 SGHKS, CDR2 YYEKEE (reference sequence). The V segment lost 0 bases and the J segment 5 bases; nucleotides outside the gene matches: 7. The CDR3 is 16 amino acids. CDR3 loop: CASSLGLAGVRETQYF. DNA for the CDR3: TGTGCCAGCAGCTTGGGGCTAGCGGGAGTCCGGGAGACCCAGTACTTC.

This sequence joins TRBV7-9 and TRBJ1-1; the D gene is possibly TRBD1 (5 bases). The CDR3 runs to 16 residues. Germline V gene lookup returns CDR1 SEHNR and CDR2 FQNEAQ (reference sequence). The ends were cut back, 1 base at V and 1 base at J, with 13 bases in the middle. The DNA for the CDR3 is TGTGCCAGCAGCTTAGAGGGTCAGGGCGGGAACACTGAAGCTTTCTTT. Translation: CASSLEGQGGNTEAFF.

V and J are TRBV5-1 and TRBJ2-3; D is possibly TRBD2 (5 bases). From germline, CDR1 is SGHRS and CDR2 YFSETQ. V was pared by 0 bases and J by 4 bases, with 12 bases between. This CDR3 comprises 15 residues. The CDR3 nucleotides read TGCGCCAGCAGCTTGGGGGGTGTACTAGCAGATACGCAGTATTTT. It translates to CASSLGGVLADTQYF.

The chain employs TRBV6-6 and TRBJ2-3, with 9 positions matching TRBD2. Germline assignment: CDR1 MNHNY and CDR2 SVGAGI (reference sequence). The CDR3 has 16 amino acids. The ends lost 6 bases at V and 0 bases at J; junction bases unmatched: 7. DNA of the CDR3: TGTGCCAGCAGATCAAGACTAGCGGCTAGCACAGATACGCAGTATTTT. Encoded protein: CASRSRLAASTDTQYF.

The V call is TRBV7-9, the J call TRBJ2-2, with TRBD2 as a possible D gene (6 bases). V was pared by 8 bases and J by 15 bases, with 19 bases between. CDR3 length: 12 residues. Germline V gives CDR1 SEHNR, CDR2 FQNEAQ (reference sequence). The CDR3 here is CASSDGGFVMFF. The CDR3 region has the DNA TGTGCCAGCTCGGACGGGGGATTCGTGATGTTTTTT. The whole variable domain, filled in from reference TRBV7-9 and TRBJ2-2, reads DTGVSQNPRHKITKRGQNVTFRCDPISEHNRLYWYRQTLGQGPEFLTYFQNEAQLEKSRLLSDRFSAERPKGSFSTLEIQRTEQGDSAMYLCASSDGGFVMFFGEGSRLTVL.

This clone was observed a single time. The chain carries TRBV6-1 and TRBJ1-3, with 8 bases fitting TRBD1. Looked up from germline, CDR1 is MNHNS and CDR2 is SASEGT. V shed 5 bases and J 4 bases; nucleotides not matched to a gene: 7. The CDR3 spans 15 residues. CDR3 nucleotide sequence: TGTGCCAGCAGTTCTCGGACAGGGTCCGGAAACACCATATATTTT. Residues: CASSSRTGSGNTIYF.

In DNA form, the CDR3 reads TGTGCCAGCAGTCCTCTGGGCGGGAGTCTAGAGACCCAGTACTTC. Translated, it gives CASSPLGGSLETQYF. The gene calls are TRBV6-4 and TRBJ2-5; 7 nucleotides agree with TRBD2. This CDR3 comprises 15 residues. J lost 4 bases, V lost 5 bases, and 10 bases had no gene match. Germline CDR1 MRHNA, CDR2 SNTAGT.

The J gene is TRBJ2-2, the V gene TRBV4-1; 8 positions match TRBD2. Germline V gene sequence: CDR1 MGHRA, CDR2 YSYEKL. This CDR3 is 16 amino acids long. J lost 7 bases, V lost 3 bases, and 10 bases had no gene match. CDR3: CASSHPARGGGGELFF. The CDR3, as DNA: TGCGCCAGCAGCCATCCGGCACGGGGGGGCGGCGGGGAGCTGTTTTTT.

This rearrangement joins TRBV7-9 to TRBJ2-7; 10 nucleotides match TRBD1. This CDR3 is 15 amino acids long. Germline V gene data show CDR1 as SEHNR and CDR2 as FQNEAQ (reference sequence). V gave up 5 bases and J gave up 1 base; unmatched junction bases: 5. The CDR3 nucleotides are TGTGCCAGCAGCCGCCGGGACAGGGGATCCTACGAGCAGTACTTC. Protein sequence: CASSRRDRGSYEQYF.

This sequence joins TRBV19 and TRBJ2-7; 8 nucleotides match TRBD2. CDR1 is LNHDA and CDR2 is SQIVND in the germline V gene (reference sequence). The CDR3 runs to 15 residues. With 3 bases clipped from V and 2 bases from J, the junction kept 6 bases outside the gene matches. CDR3 in DNA: TGTGCCAGTAGTATCCCCGGGGGGGCTACCTACGAGCAGTACTTC. Translating gives CASSIPGGATYEQYF.

This chain joins TRBV7-9 and TRBJ2-3, with 8 nucleotides matching TRBD1. V lost 2 bases, J lost 3 bases, and 4 bases stayed unmatched. CDR3 length equals 15 residues. Per germline, CDR1 SEHNR and CDR2 FQNEAQ (reference sequence). Here the CDR3 DNA reads TGTGCCAGCAGCTTAATCAGGGGGCAAACAGATACGCAGTATTTT. This codes for CASSLIRGQTDTQYF.

This chain joins TRBV5-1 and TRBJ1-1; D is ambiguous. Germline V lookup: CDR1 SGHRS, CDR2 YFSETQ. This CDR3 region has 14 residues. V dropped 6 bases and J dropped 5 bases, with 17 bases sitting between them. The CDR3 sequence is CASKVDLRGTEAFF. Written as DNA, the CDR3 is TGCGCCAGCAAGGTGGACCTTAGAGGGACTGAAGCTTTCTTT.

V and J are TRBV19 and TRBJ2-3; tentatively, D is TRBD2 (7 bases). V lost 3 bases to trimming and J lost 9 bases, with 19 bases between them. Germline-derived CDR1 and CDR2 are LNHDA and SQIVND (reference sequence). The CDR3 sequence is 15 residues long. Here the CDR3 reads CASSIGGGPRATQYF. The CDR3 DNA reads as TGTGCCAGTAGTATTGGCGGGGGCCCTCGGGCGACGCAGTATTTT. Filled out from reference TRBV19 and TRBJ2-3, the complete variable domain reads DGGITQSPKYLFRKEGQNVTLSCEQNLNHDAMYWYRQDPGQGLRLIYYSQIVNDFQKGDIAEGYSVSREKKESFPLTVTSAQKNPTAFYLCASSIGGGPRATQYFGPGTRLTVL.

V usage is TRBV7-3 and J usage is TRBJ2-1; 10 bases are shared with TRBD2. V trimming: 2 bases; J trimming: 3 bases; junction bases outside the gene matches: 10. The CDR3 consists of 18 residues. The germline V gene has CDR1 SGHTA and CDR2 FQGTGA. The CDR3 loop reads CASSLWLAGEGNYNEQFF. As DNA, the CDR3 is TGTGCCAGCAGCTTATGGCTAGCGGGGGAGGGGAACTACAATGAGCAGTTCTTC.

This chain uses TRBV5-4 with TRBJ2-1; 12 bases map to TRBD2. J was trimmed by 6 bases and V by 3 bases; bases with no gene match: 1. Germline CDR1 SGHNT, CDR2 YYREEE (reference sequence). The CDR3 is 14 amino acids. DNA for the CDR3: TGTGCCAGCAGCTCTAGCGGGGGGGTCAATGAGCAGTTCTTC. Protein: CASSSSGGVNEQFF.

This clone was seen a single time. The chain uses TRBV7-6 and TRBJ2-3, with 10 bases matching TRBD2. V was pared by 3 bases and J by 3 bases, with 6 bases of the junction left unmatched. The CDR3 covers 16 residues. CDR1 and CDR2 from the germline V gene are SGHVS and FNYEAQ. CDR3 residues: CASSFLAGATTDTQYF. The CDR3 DNA is TGTGCCAGCAGCTTTCTAGCGGGAGCCACTACAGATACGCAGTATTTT. Together with reference TRBV7-6 and TRBJ2-3, the CDR3 gives the full variable domain: GAGVSQSPRYKVTKRGQDVALRCDPISGHVSLYWYRQALGQGPEFLTYFNYEAQQDKSGLPNDRFSAERPEGSISTLTIQRTEQRDSAMYRCASSFLAGATTDTQYFGPGTRLTVL.